Listed here are 28 T cell receptor beta chains from one sample, sequenced in a study of blood T cell repertoires in COVID-19. Using immunoSEQ multiplex PCR, the repertoire was profiled, and TCRdb retains in-frame clones only, with some absent. The table lists over 25,000 clones, 90% of them singletons. The sequencing input was peripheral blood. The receptors were sampled from a woman aged 60-75 years with active COVID-19.

V usage is TRBV12-3 or TRBV12-4 and J usage is TRBJ2-1, with D uncertain. The V end was cut by 3 bases, the J end by 4 bases, with 7 bases between. There are 13 residues in the CDR3. CDR3 sequence (DNA): TGTGCCAGCAGTTTTTCCAGATACAATGAGCAGTTCTTC. Encoded protein: CASSFSRYNEQFF.

This sequence joins TRBV7-2 and TRBJ2-7; TRBD1 matches 8 bases. The CDR3 sequence is 15 residues long. Germline-derived CDR1 and CDR2 are SGHTA and FQGNSA. The junction had 8 bases not matched to a gene; V was cut back by 5 bases and J by 2 bases. The CDR3 reads CASSRTGTGTYEQYF. CDR3 coding DNA: TGTGCCAGCAGCCGTACCGGGACAGGCACCTACGAGCAGTACTTC.

The V gene is TRBV19, the J gene TRBJ1-2, with 8 bases fitting TRBD1. Germline V gene lookup returns CDR1 LNHDA and CDR2 SQIVND (reference sequence). The CDR3 totals 18 residues. Trimming at V came to 0 bases and at J to 3 bases, leaving 12 bases not matched to a gene. The CDR3 bases are TGTGCCAGTAGTATAGAGGTGGACAGGGCCGGTTTCGACTATGGCTACACCTTC. It is translated as CASSIEVDRAGFDYGYTF.

This rearrangement joins TRBV12-3 or TRBV12-4 to TRBJ2-7; possible D gene TRBD2, 5 bases. V lost 9 bases and J lost 1, with 13 bases in between. The CDR3 is made up of 13 amino acids. DNA of the CDR3: TGTGCCAGTGAGGGTAGCGAGTCCTACGAGCAGTACTTC. Its translation is CASEGSESYEQYF.

V is TRBV12-5 and J is TRBJ2-7; D may be TRBD1 (6 bases). V lost 6 bases to trimming and J lost 5 bases, with 11 bases between them. This CDR3 contains 12 residues. Germline V CDR1 and CDR2: LGHNT, FRNRAP. The CDR3 DNA reads as TGTGCTAGTGGCCGACAGGTGGACGAGCAGTACTTC. The encoded protein is CASGRQVDEQYF.

The rearrangement uses TRBV5-4 and TRBJ2-1, with TRBD2 identical over 9 bases. The germline gives CDR1 SGHNT, CDR2 YYREEE (reference sequence). V gave up 3 bases and J gave up 1 base; unmatched junction bases: 5. The CDR3 runs 16 residues. The CDR3 spells CASSSNSGRSYNEQFF. For the CDR3, the DNA is TGTGCCAGCAGCTCCAACAGCGGGAGGTCCTACAATGAGCAGTTCTTC.

The CDR3, as DNA: TGTGCCAGCAGCCAAGAAACGAGGGGGACCTATGGCTACACCTTC. It is translated as CASSQETRGTYGYTF. This rearrangement joins TRBV3-1 (or the pseudogene TRBV3-2) to TRBJ1-2, with D perhaps matching TRBD1 (6 bases). CDR1 is LGHDT, CDR2 YNNKEL, per germline (reference sequence). The CDR3 totals 15 residues. Trimming took 0 bases from V and 4 from J, leaving 12 bases between them.

In this sample, this clone turned up a few times. The V gene is TRBV30, the J gene TRBJ1-6; TRBD1 matches 10 bases. This CDR3 spans 14 amino acids. Germline-derived CDR1 and CDR2 are GTSNPN and SVGIG (reference sequence). V lost 2 bases, J lost 7 bases, and 2 bases stayed unmatched. CDR3 amino acids: CAWSRGQGNSPLHF. DNA for the CDR3: TGTGCCTGGAGTCGGGGACAGGGGAATTCACCCCTCCACTTT.

The chain has TRBV29-1 and TRBJ2-3, with 9 bases identical to TRBD2. The V and J ends lost 5 bases and 0 bases, in that order; junction bases with no gene match: 12. CDR3 length equals 17 residues. Germline V CDR1 and CDR2: SQVTM, ANQGSEA. The CDR3 region is CSVQPSGVDPSTDTQYF. The CDR3 coding sequence is TGCAGCGTTCAACCTAGCGGGGTAGACCCTAGCACAGATACGCAGTATTTT.

V is TRBV5-4 and J is TRBJ1-1; no firm D call. The CDR3 spans 14 residues. V was shortened by 4 bases and J by 5 bases, with 15 bases between the two germline ends. The germline V gene has CDR1 SGHNT and CDR2 YYREEE (reference sequence). Here the CDR3 DNA reads TGTGCCAGCAGCGGACGGGGATTCGGAACTGAAGCTTTCTTT. Protein: CASSGRGFGTEAFF.

The chain recombines TRBV2 with TRBJ1-4, with 8 bases fitting TRBD1. Looked up from germline, CDR1 is SNHLY and CDR2 is FYNNEI. This CDR3 comprises 14 residues. Trimming removed 8 bases from V and 5 bases from J; junction bases left unmatched: 7. The CDR3 DNA follows: TGTGCCAGCGGATGGCGACAGGGGAATGAAAAACTGTTTTTT. Its translation is CASGWRQGNEKLFF.

The sample holds a few counts of this clone. V usage is TRBV11-2 and J usage is TRBJ1-2, with D unclear. CDR3 length: 15 amino acids. Germline CDR1 reads SGHAT; CDR2 reads FQNNGV. V was cut by 4 bases and J by 8 bases, with 20 bases left in between. CDR3 nucleotide sequence: TGTGCCAGCAGCTCAGTTAGCCAGCACCGCGGGGGCTACACCTTC. Translating it yields CASSSVSQHRGGYTF. Using reference TRBV11-2 and TRBJ1-2 for the parts outside the CDR3, the full variable domain is EAGVAQSPRYKIIEKRQSVAFWCNPISGHATLYWYQQILGQGPKLLIQFQNNGVVDDSQLPKDRFSAERLKGVDSTLKIQPAKLEDSAVYLCASSSVSQHRGGYTFGSGTRLTVV.

This clone was detected a few times. This chain joins TRBV5-1 and TRBJ1-1; D not certain. V was trimmed by 3 bases and J by 0 bases, leaving 15 bases between them. The CDR3 consists of 16 residues. Per the germline V gene, CDR1 is SGHRS and CDR2 is YFSETQ. The CDR3, as DNA: TGCGCCAGCAGCTCCCGTGCGGGGAACCTGAACACTGAAGCTTTCTTT. Protein: CASSSRAGNLNTEAFF.

This clone came up once. The DNA for the CDR3 is TGTGCCAGCAGCTCCGAGCCTACCGGGGAGCTGTTTTTT. The encoded protein is CASSSEPTGELFF. The genes are TRBV5-4 and TRBJ2-2; no definite D call. CDR3 length: 13 amino acids. V lost 3 bases and J 5 bases, leaving 8 bases between the germline ends. Germline V gene lookup returns CDR1 SGHNT and CDR2 YYREEE (reference sequence).

The chain combines TRBV7-9 with TRBJ2-7; TRBD1 is a possible D gene (6 bases). There are 13 residues in the CDR3. Germline CDR1 is SEHNR and CDR2 is FQNEAQ (reference sequence). V dropped 7 bases and J dropped 2 bases, with 12 bases sitting between them. The CDR3 sequence is CASNSDRTYEQYF. CDR3 DNA sequence: TGTGCCAGCAACTCGGACAGAACCTACGAGCAGTACTTC.

The gene calls are TRBV4-1 and TRBJ2-3; TRBD2 might be the D (6 bases). The germline V and J ends were trimmed by 5 bases and 0 bases, with 18 bases remaining between them. CDR3 length: 17 amino acids. The germline gives CDR1 MGHRA, CDR2 YSYEKL. CDR3 sequence: CASSMVASVSSTDTQYF. In nucleotides, the CDR3 is TGCGCCAGCAGCATGGTGGCTAGCGTATCTAGCACAGATACGCAGTATTTT.

V is TRBV19 and J is TRBJ2-7; 8 bases match TRBD1. Germline V gene sequence: CDR1 LNHDA, CDR2 SQIVND (reference sequence). This CDR3 region has 12 residues. V shed 4 bases, J shed 6 bases, and the junction held 2 bases outside the gene matches. The CDR3: CASSRTGGEQYF. DNA of the CDR3: TGTGCCAGTAGTAGAACAGGGGGCGAGCAGTACTTC.

Only one count was recorded for this clone. The rearrangement uses TRBV7-9 and TRBJ2-7; D uncertain. Trimming cost V 4 bases and J 3 bases, with 7 bases left between them. This CDR3 has 12 residues. Germline V gene sequence: CDR1 SEHNR, CDR2 FQNEAQ (reference sequence). CDR3 nucleotides: TGTGCCAGCAGCTCGCTAGGCTACGAGCAGTACTTC. Encoded protein: CASSSLGYEQYF.

The CDR3: CATSRSPGTGFTDTQYF. In DNA form, the CDR3 reads TGTGCCACCAGCAGAAGTCCCGGGACAGGATTCACAGATACGCAGTATTTT. The chain employs TRBV15 and TRBJ2-3, with 8 nucleotides matching TRBD1. This CDR3 comprises 17 residues. Germline lookup yields CDR1 LNHNV and CDR2 YYDKDF (reference sequence). After removal of 2 bases from V and 2 bases from J, the junction contained 9 bases not matched to a gene.

The rearrangement uses TRBV5-1 and TRBJ2-3; 8 positions agree with TRBD2. CDR3 length equals 16 residues. The junction had 10 bases not matched to a gene; V was cut back by 2 bases and J by 5 bases. Germline assignment: CDR1 SGHRS and CDR2 YFSETQ. CDR3: CASSLQLAERGDTQYF. The DNA for the CDR3 is TGCGCCAGCAGCTTACAACTAGCGGAGCGCGGAGATACGCAGTATTTT.

The gene calls are TRBV19 and TRBJ2-7; 9 bases agree with TRBD2. Germline V gene sequence: CDR1 LNHDA, CDR2 SQIVND (reference sequence). V shed 5 bases, J shed 3 bases, and the junction held 8 bases outside the gene matches. The CDR3 totals 15 residues. CDR3 nucleotides: TGTGCCAGTAGTCTGTCGCTAGCGGGAATCTACGAGCAGTACTTC. This translates into CASSLSLAGIYEQYF.

CDR3 amino acids: CASSPVAGLSTDTQYF. CDR3 in DNA: TGTGCCAGTAGCCCTGTGGCAGGGCTTAGCACAGATACGCAGTATTTT. The V and J genes are TRBV19 and TRBJ2-3; TRBD1 is a possible D gene (5 bases). CDR3 length: 16 amino acids. The V end was cut by 6 bases, the J end by 0 bases, with 16 bases between. CDR1 is LNHDA and CDR2 is SQIVND in the germline V gene (reference sequence).

The rearrangement uses TRBV29-1 and TRBJ2-2; a weak D match, TRBD2 (6 bases). The CDR3 loop spans 14 amino acids. V dropped 7 bases and J dropped 0 bases, with 12 bases sitting between them. The germline V gene has CDR1 SQVTM and CDR2 ANQGSEA. The CDR3 loop reads CSGKAGTNTGELFF. CDR3 nucleotides: TGCAGCGGGAAAGCGGGTACGAACACCGGGGAGCTGTTTTTT.

The rearrangement joins TRBV6-6 to TRBJ1-5; D remains ambiguous. This CDR3 has 15 residues. Trimming took off 0 bases at V and 3 bases at J, with 9 bases between the two ends. CDR1 and CDR2 (germline): MNHNY, SVGAGI (reference sequence). The CDR3 region is CASSYSTQYNQPQHF. CDR3 in DNA: TGTGCCAGCAGTTACTCGACACAGTACAATCAGCCCCAGCATTTT.

CDR3 bases: TGCAGTCGGGGGGGGGATGGCTACACCTTC. It codes for CSRGGDGYTF. The V and J genes are TRBV20-1 and TRBJ1-2; weak D call: TRBD1 (5 bases). The V gene's germline CDR1 is DFQATT and CDR2 SNEGSKA (reference sequence). The ends were cut back, 8 bases at V and 6 bases at J, with 10 bases in the middle. CDR3 size: 10 residues.

The chain uses TRBV10-3 and TRBJ2-5; the match to TRBD2 covers 7 bases. The J segment lost 4 bases and the V segment lost 3 bases, leaving 2 bases of the junction unmatched. The CDR3 is 13 residues long. Looked up from germline, CDR1 is ENHRY and CDR2 is SYGVKD. CDR3 region: CAISDSGGETQYF. CDR3 DNA sequence: TGTGCCATCAGTGACTCGGGGGGAGAGACCCAGTACTTC.

The CDR3 nucleotides read TGTGCCAGCTCACCTCGGGAAAAAAGCAATGAAAAACTGTTTTTT. Amino acid sequence: CASSPREKSNEKLFF. The chain has TRBV18 and TRBJ1-4; D is uncertain. V lost 3 bases, J lost 5 bases, and 13 bases lay in between. CDR3 length equals 15 residues. In germline, CDR1 is KGHSH, CDR2 LQKENI.

V gene TRBV7-7 combines with J gene TRBJ2-3; 12 bases agree with TRBD2. There are 16 residues in the CDR3. Trimming removed 5 bases from V and 8 bases from J; junction bases left unmatched: 11. Germline loops: CDR1 SSHAT, CDR2 FNYEAQ (reference sequence). The CDR3 nucleotides are TGTGCCAGCAGCCCATCTCGACTAGCGGGAGCGGGTACGCAGTATTTT. Its protein is CASSPSRLAGAGTQYF.